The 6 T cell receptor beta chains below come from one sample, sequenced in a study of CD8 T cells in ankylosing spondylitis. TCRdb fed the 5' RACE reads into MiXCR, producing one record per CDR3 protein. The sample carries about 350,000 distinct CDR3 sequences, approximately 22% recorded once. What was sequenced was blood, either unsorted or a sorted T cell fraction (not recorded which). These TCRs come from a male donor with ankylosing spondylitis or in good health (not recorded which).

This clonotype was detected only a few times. The CDR3 DNA reads as TGCAGCGGGGCGCTCACGGACGCTGAAGCTTTCTTT. Translated: CSGALTDAEAFF. This chain joins TRBV29-1 and TRBJ1-1; D gene unclear. V was shortened by 7 bases and J by 6 bases, with 15 bases between the two germline ends. CDR1 is SQVTM, CDR2 ANQGSEA, per germline. CDR3 length: 12 residues.

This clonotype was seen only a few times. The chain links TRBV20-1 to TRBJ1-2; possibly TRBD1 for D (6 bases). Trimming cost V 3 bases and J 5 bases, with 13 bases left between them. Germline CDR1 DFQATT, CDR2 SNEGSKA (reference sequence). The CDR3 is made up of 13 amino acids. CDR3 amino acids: CSASPGQPYGYTF. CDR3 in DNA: TGCAGTGCTAGTCCTGGACAGCCTTATGGCTACACCTTC.

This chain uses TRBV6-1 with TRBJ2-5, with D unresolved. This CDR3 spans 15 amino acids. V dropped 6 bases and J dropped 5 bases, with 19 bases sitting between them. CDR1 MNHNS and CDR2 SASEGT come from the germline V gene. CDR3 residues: CASRASQVGAETQYF. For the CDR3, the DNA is TGTGCCAGCAGAGCCAGCCAGGTAGGAGCGGAGACCCAGTACTTC.

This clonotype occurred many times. CDR3 in DNA: TGCAGTGGGGGCCCCGGGGAGCTGTTTTTT. Protein product: CSGGPGELFF. V gene TRBV20-1 combines with J gene TRBJ2-2, with D tentatively TRBD1 (5 bases). This CDR3 has 10 residues. The germline V gene encodes CDR1 DFQATT and CDR2 SNEGSKA (reference sequence). Deletions cut 7 bases from V and 6 bases from J, with 6 bases between.

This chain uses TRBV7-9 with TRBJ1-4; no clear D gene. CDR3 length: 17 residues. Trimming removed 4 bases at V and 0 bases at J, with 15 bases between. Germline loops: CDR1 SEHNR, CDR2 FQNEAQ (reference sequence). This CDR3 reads CASSSPPDGATNEKLFF. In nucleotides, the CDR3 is TGTGCCAGCAGCTCCCCACCCGACGGTGCAACTAATGAAAAACTGTTTTTT.

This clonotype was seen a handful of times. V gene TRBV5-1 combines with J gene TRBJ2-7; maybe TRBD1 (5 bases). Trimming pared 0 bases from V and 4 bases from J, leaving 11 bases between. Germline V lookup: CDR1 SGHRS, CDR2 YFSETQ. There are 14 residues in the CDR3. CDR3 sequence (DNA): TGCGCCAGCAGCTTGGGACAGACCACGTACGAGCAGTACTTC. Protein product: CASSLGQTTYEQYF.